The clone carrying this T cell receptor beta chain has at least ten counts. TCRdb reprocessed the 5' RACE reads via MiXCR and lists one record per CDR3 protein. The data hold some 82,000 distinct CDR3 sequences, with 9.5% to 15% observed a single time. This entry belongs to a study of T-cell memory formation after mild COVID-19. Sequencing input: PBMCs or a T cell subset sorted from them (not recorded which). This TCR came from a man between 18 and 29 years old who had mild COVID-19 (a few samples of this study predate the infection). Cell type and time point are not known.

CDR3 residues: CASSPQSGLTGELFF. DNA for the CDR3: TGTGCCAGCAGCCCACAGTCGGGCCTCACCGGGGAGCTGTTTTTT. The rearrangement joins TRBV7-3 to TRBJ2-2; D call uncertain. V lost 5 bases and J 4 bases, leaving 14 bases between the germline ends. The CDR3 consists of 15 residues. Germline assignment: CDR1 SGHTA and CDR2 FQGTGA.